The rows below give T cell receptor beta chains drawn from one sample of a study of blood T cells in healthy people across ages. TCRdb analysed the 5' RACE reads with MiXCR anew, one entry per CDR3 protein. Here the sample spans more than 1,000,000 distinct CDR3 sequences, about 23% being singletons. This same sample was also part of a study on T cells of mothers and their children.

The sequenced material came from blood. All receptors come from a girl aged 2-9 years in good health. The CDR3 runs from the conserved cysteine through the conserved F or W. A D gene is named only where the DNA matches it firmly. The size of a clone is reported for some rows only, either as once, few or many, or as a class for expanded clones.

d_gene | j_gene | v_gene | abundance | CDR3aa | CDR3nt
TRBD1 | TRBJ1-5 | TRBV12-3/TRBV12-4 | few | CASRTGSVNQPQHF | TGTGCCAGCAGGACAGGGTCGGTCAATCAGCCCCAGCATTTT
. | TRBJ2-5 | TRBV29-1 | . | CSVISRGAAQYF | TGCAGCGTTATAAGTAGGGGCGCGGCGCAGTACTTC
TRBD1 | TRBJ1-4 | TRBV7-2 | . | CASSLGGDRRKLFF | TGTGCCAGCAGCTTAGGGGGGGACAGGAGAAAACTGTTTTTT
. | TRBJ1-6 | TRBV12-3/TRBV12-4 | . | CASSLGGPISPLHF | TGTGCCAGCAGTTTGGGAGGACCTATCTCACCCCTCCACTTT
. | TRBJ2-7 | TRBV28 | . | CASSVRGEQYF | TGTGCCAGCAGTGTCCGGGGGGAGCAGTACTTC
TRBD2 | TRBJ2-5 | TRBV5-1 | . | CASFRGEQETQYF | TGCGCCAGCTTTCGGGGGGAACAAGAGACCCAGTACTTC
TRBD1 | TRBJ2-4 | TRBV11-3 | few | CASSSPDRGNIQYF | TGTGCCAGCAGCTCCCCAGACAGGGGAAACATTCAGTACTTC
. | TRBJ2-7 | TRBV20-1 | once | CSARGLGRKLVGSYEQYF | TGCAGTGCTAGAGGTCTGGGCAGGAAATTGGTAGGCTCCTACGAGCAGTACTTC
. | TRBJ2-7 | TRBV6-6 | . | CASRKGSSYEQYF | TGTGCCAGCAGGAAAGGGTCCAGCTACGAGCAGTACTTC
. | TRBJ1-2 | TRBV6-5 | few | CASSYSKSYYGYTF | TGTGCCAGCAGTTACTCGAAGTCTTACTATGGCTACACCTTC
TRBD2 | TRBJ2-1 | TRBV20-1 | . | CSARDLQRGDEQFF | TGCAGTGCTAGAGATCTGCAGCGGGGGGATGAGCAGTTCTTC
TRBD2 | TRBJ2-1 | TRBV10-3 | . | CAISLTSGGANEQFF | TGTGCCATCAGTCTAACTAGCGGGGGGGCGAATGAGCAGTTCTTC
. | TRBJ2-5 | TRBV6-6 | few | CASSYSIGGEETQYF | TGTGCCAGCAGTTACTCGATCGGAGGGGAAGAGACCCAGTACTTC
TRBD1 | TRBJ2-7 | TRBV28 | few | CASRSDVTGTGTYEQYF | TGTGCCAGCAGATCCGATGTGACCGGGACAGGGACCTACGAGCAGTACTTC
. | TRBJ1-1 | TRBV6-5 | few | CASNRAGRAEAFF | TGTGCCAGCAATCGTGCAGGTCGGGCTGAAGCTTTCTTT
. | TRBJ2-1 | TRBV7-9 | . | CASSTLTSPLAYNEQFF | TGCGCCAGCAGCACCCTGACTAGTCCTCTTGCATACAATGAGCAGTTCTTC
. | TRBJ2-3 | TRBV21-1 | . | CASSKEAWGGRTDTQYF | TGTGCCAGCAGCAAAGAAGCTTGGGGGGGACGCACAGATACGCAGTATTTT
TRBD1 | TRBJ1-6 | TRBV6-6 | . | CASSYETGGYNSPLHF | TGTGCCAGCAGTTACGAGACAGGGGGCTATAATTCACCCCTCCACTTT
. | TRBJ1-2 | TRBV7-2 | . | CASSLKGMEGYTF | TGTGCCAGCAGCTTGAAGGGAATGGAGGGCTACACCTTC
TRBD2 | TRBJ2-1 | TRBV27 | . | CASGDYPLREQFF | TGTGCCAGCGGGGACTACCCCCTGCGGGAGCAGTTCTTC
. | TRBJ2-5 | TRBV11-3 | few | CASSPGNPGLQETQYF | TGTGCCAGCAGTCCCGGTAATCCGGGACTCCAAGAGACCCAGTACTTC
. | TRBJ2-1 | TRBV4-1 | few | CASSPLWVGMYNEQFF | TGCGCCAGCAGCCCTTTGTGGGTTGGAATGTACAATGAGCAGTTCTTC
TRBD1 | TRBJ2-7 | TRBV27 | . | CASSKLTGAPFYEQYF | TGTGCCAGCAGTAAACTGACAGGGGCCCCCTTCTACGAGCAGTACTTC
TRBD1 | TRBJ2-1 | TRBV4-1 | . | CASSQDGTGVSNEQFF | TGCGCCAGCAGCCAAGATGGGACAGGGGTAAGCAATGAGCAGTTCTTC
. | TRBJ1-2 | TRBV3-1 | . | CASSHSVYGYTF | TGTGCCAGCAGCCATTCAGTGTATGGCTACACCTTC
TRBD1 | TRBJ1-5 | TRBV12-3/TRBV12-4 | few | CATQTGTGGISNQPQHF | TGTGCCACCCAAACCGGGACAGGGGGCATAAGCAATCAGCCCCAGCATTTT